Reported below is one TCR beta chain. Its antigen is not identified. This entry is derived from a study of vaccination effects on CD4 cells after COVID-19. ViraFEST assay sequencing came after antigen-specific CD4+ T cells were expanded with viral peptide pools. When less than 11 days of culture had elapsed, CD4+ T cells were isolated. BNT162b2 vaccine or mRNA-1273 vaccine was given to participants in two doses. Vaccine recipients lacked prior SARS-CoV-2 infection and had negative nucleocapsid antibodies. Clones were sequenced by immunoSEQ multiplex PCR, and TCRdb holds only the in-frame ones, with some missing. The data hold more than 11,000 clones, with around 72% observed a single time. The clonotype comes from a human donor who received a COVID-19 vaccine. Sequences were derived from CD4+ T cells from PBMCs cultured with SARS-CoV-2 spike peptides, sampled after COVID-19 vaccination.

CDR3 sequence reads: CASGERPKGDTQYF. In DNA form, the CDR3 reads TGTGCCAGCGGGGAGCGGCCCAAGGGTGATACGCAGTATTTT. The chain combines TRBV28 with TRBJ2-3; tentative D call: TRBD2 (5 bases). Germline V lookup: CDR1 MDHEN, CDR2 SYDVKM. The CDR3 sequence is 14 residues long. V dropped 8 bases and J dropped 6 bases, with 18 bases sitting between them. The whole variable domain, filled in from reference TRBV28 and TRBJ2-3, reads DVKVTQSSRYLVKRTGEKVFLECVQDMDHENMFWYRQDPGLGLRLIYFSYDVKMKEKGDIPEGYSVSREKKERFSLILESASTNQTSMYLCASGERPKGDTQYFGPGTRLTVL.